This T cell receptor (beta chain) was identified during a study of T cell responses to AZD1222 COVID-19 vaccine. The repertoire was sequenced with immunoSEQ multiplex PCR; TCRdb's copy has only in-frame clones and lacks some. Among some 120,000 clones, approximately 88% were seen once, and the ten largest hold approximately 30%. As to this clone: Its cognate antigen is unknown.

Germline CDR1 MNHEY, CDR2 SVGAGI. V was pared by 5 bases and J by 6 bases, with 13 bases between. The CDR3 sequence is 13 residues long. General study results and limits: Regions 160-218 and 743-854 held dominance among vaccine-associated CD4 TCRs, which spanned spike. At baseline, just five to seven AZD1222 recipients tested seropositive.

V is TRBV6-5 and J is TRBJ1-1; D remains unclear. Sequencing used peripheral blood, obtained on day 0 of AZD1222 vaccination. The sequence came from an adult in good health. In nucleotides, the CDR3 is TGTGCCAGCAGTCGCGGAGCGGACGCTGAAGCTTTCTTT. Its translation: CASSRGADAEAFF.